The 12 T cell receptor beta chains below come from one sample, sequenced in a study of blood T cell repertoires in COVID-19. Assay used: immunoSEQ multiplex PCR; TCRdb lists only in-frame clones, some missing. The sample lists around 190,000 clones, about 88% occurring once. Sequencing input: peripheral blood. These receptors were obtained from a man in his fifties or sixties with COVID-19, enrolled during active disease.

V usage is TRBV14 and J usage is TRBJ1-2, with a tentative D call TRBD1 (5 bases). Between the trimmed V and J ends, which lost 0 bases and 4 bases, there was a span of 9 bases. Germline CDR1 and CDR2: SGHDN and FVKESK. The CDR3 totals 14 residues. CDR3 in DNA: TGTGCCAGCAGCCAAGAGTGGGGGGTCTATGGCTACACCTTC. This encodes CASSQEWGVYGYTF.

V and J are TRBV5-4 and TRBJ2-6; 8 nucleotides align to TRBD1. CDR3 length: 14 residues. The ends lost 4 bases at V and 5 bases at J; junction bases unmatched: 2. Germline V lookup: CDR1 SGHNT, CDR2 YYREEE (reference sequence). This chain's CDR3 is CASSGQGWANVLTF. The CDR3 coding sequence is TGTGCCAGCAGCGGACAGGGCTGGGCCAACGTCCTGACTTTC. Supplemented by reference TRBV5-4 and TRBJ2-6, the full variable domain reads ETGVTQSPTHLIKTRGQQVTLRCSSQSGHNTVSWYQQALGQGPQFIFQYYREEENGRGNFPPRFSGLQFPNYSSELNVNALELDDSALYLCASSGQGWANVLTFGAGSRLTVL.

The chain uses TRBV11-2 and TRBJ2-1; TRBD2 might be the D (6 bases). The CDR3 has 16 amino acids. Trimming took 1 base from V and 5 from J, leaving 15 bases between them. Looked up from germline, CDR1 is SGHAT and CDR2 is FQNNGV. The DNA for the CDR3 is TGTGCCAGCAGCTTAGCTGAGCGGGCCCTTAACAATGAGCAGTTCTTC. Translation: CASSLAERALNNEQFF. The full variable domain, completed using reference TRBV11-2 and TRBJ2-1, is EAGVAQSPRYKIIEKRQSVAFWCNPISGHATLYWYQQILGQGPKLLIQFQNNGVVDDSQLPKDRFSAERLKGVDSTLKIQPAKLEDSAVYLCASSLAERALNNEQFFGPGTRLTVL.

The rearrangement joins TRBV6-6 to TRBJ2-5; no clear D gene. V was trimmed by 7 bases and J by 5 bases, leaving 8 bases between them. Germline lookup yields CDR1 MNHNY and CDR2 SVGAGI (reference sequence). The CDR3 extends over 11 amino acids. The CDR3 here is CASIKAETQYF. For the CDR3, the DNA is TGTGCCAGCATTAAAGCGGAGACCCAGTACTTC.

J is TRBJ1-1 and V is TRBV6-5; 8 nucleotides align to TRBD1. Unmatched junction bases numbered 8, after V lost 11 bases and J lost 3 bases. Germline CDR1 is MNHEY and CDR2 is SVGAGI. This CDR3 has 13 amino acids. CDR3 coding DNA: TGTGCCGCGCGACAGGGGCCCCACACTGAAGCTTTCTTT. This translates into CAARQGPHTEAFF.

The V gene is TRBV6-5, the J gene TRBJ2-7, with 8 bases identical to TRBD1. Losses at the gene ends were 0 bases for V and 4 bases for J; bases not matched to a gene: 5. The CDR3 totals 15 residues. Looked up from germline, CDR1 is MNHEY and CDR2 is SVGAGI. This CDR3 reads CASSYSGTGIYEQYF. The CDR3 DNA reads as TGTGCCAGCAGTTACTCTGGGACAGGCATATACGAGCAGTACTTC.

The chain carries TRBV3-1 (or the pseudogene TRBV3-2) and TRBJ1-1; a possible D gene is TRBD1 (6 bases). The CDR3 has 13 residues. Deletions cut 0 bases from V and 8 bases from J, with 10 bases between. CDR1 and CDR2 from the germline V gene are LGHDT and YNNKEL (reference sequence). The CDR3 loop is CASSQDLGAEAFF. In DNA, the CDR3 is TGTGCCAGCAGCCAAGATTTGGGGGCAGAAGCTTTCTTT.

The J gene is TRBJ1-2, the V gene TRBV18; no clear D. V lost 2 bases and J lost 8, with 15 bases in between. The germline gives CDR1 KGHSH, CDR2 LQKENI. The CDR3 consists of 14 residues. The DNA of the CDR3 is TGTGCCAGCTCACCAATCGCAGAGGAATGGGGCTACACCTTC. Encoded protein: CASSPIAEEWGYTF.

The V gene is TRBV7-2, the J gene TRBJ2-1, with a possible D match to TRBD2 (5 bases). The CDR3 has 15 residues. V lost 4 bases and J 2 bases, leaving 12 bases between the germline ends. The germline V gene encodes CDR1 SGHTA and CDR2 FQGNSA. The CDR3 nucleotides read TGTGCCAGCAGCTCTAGAACGGGAACCTACAATGAGCAGTTCTTC. It is translated as CASSSRTGTYNEQFF.

V gene TRBV5-1 combines with J gene TRBJ2-5; TRBD1 aligns across 7 bases. This CDR3 has 14 amino acids. Unmatched junction bases numbered 4, after V lost 4 bases and J lost 1 base. Germline CDR1 and CDR2: SGHRS and YFSETQ. The CDR3 DNA reads as TGCGCCAGCAGCCGAGGGACAGTCCAAGAGACCCAGTACTTC. This encodes CASSRGTVQETQYF.

The chain employs TRBV7-6 and TRBJ2-2, with D perhaps matching TRBD2 (6 bases). The V end was cut by 1 base, the J end by 0 bases, with 12 bases between. Germline V gene data show CDR1 as SGHVS and CDR2 as FNYEAQ. The CDR3 is 17 residues long. The CDR3 loop reads CASSLVAGSTNTGELFF. In DNA form, the CDR3 reads TGTGCCAGCAGCTTAGTTGCGGGGAGTACGAACACCGGGGAGCTGTTTTTT.

V is TRBV9 and J is TRBJ2-1; D perhaps matches TRBD2 (6 bases). The CDR3 has 15 residues. Trimming took off 0 bases at V and 0 bases at J, with 7 bases between the two ends. Looked up from germline, CDR1 is SGDLS and CDR2 is YYNGEE. The DNA of the CDR3 is TGTGCCAGCAGCGTAGACGGGGGCTCCTACAATGAGCAGTTCTTC. This sequence encodes CASSVDGGSYNEQFF.